These T cell receptor beta chains were read from a single sample in a study of CD8 T cells in Susac syndrome. A single record per CDR3 protein comes from TCRdb applying MiXCR to the immunoSEQ multiplex PCR reads. The data hold about 200,000 distinct CDR3 sequences, with 80% to 95% observed a single time. Sequencing was done on a sample of CD4+ T cells from PBMCs. These receptors came from a human donor in good health. The CDR3 runs from the conserved cysteine through the conserved F or W. A D gene is named only where the DNA matches it firmly. Where a row states a size, it is once, few, many or the class of an expanded clone; other rows omit it.

d_gene,j_gene,v_gene,abundance,CDR3aa,CDR3nt
NA,TRBJ2-7,TRBV5-1,NA,CASSLGGAGPSYF,TGCGCCAGCAGCTTGGGGGGGGCAGGCCCAAGTTACTTC
TRBD1,TRBJ2-2,TRBV19,NA,CASSIGLTGVRTGELFF,TGTGCCAGTAGTATTGGCCTGACAGGGGTCCGCACCGGGGAGCTGTTTTTT
TRBD1,TRBJ2-7,TRBV6-2/TRBV6-3,few,CASRRAGTAYEQYF,TGTGCCAGCAGGCGCGCCGGGACAGCATACGAGCAGTACTTC
NA,TRBJ2-2,TRBV6-2/TRBV6-3,NA,CASSHRQASNTGELFF,TGTGCCAGCAGCCATCGACAGGCCTCGAACACCGGGGAGCTGTTTTTT
NA,TRBJ2-6,TRBV3-1,NA,CASTPPGANVLTF,TGTGCCAGCACTCCCCCCGGGGCCAACGTCCTGACTTTC
NA,TRBJ2-3,TRBV7-2,NA,CASNRLGSTDTQYF,TGTGCCAGCAACCGACTAGGTAGCACAGATACGCAGTATTTT
TRBD2,TRBJ2-3,TRBV5-4,NA,CASSLVAGGGTDTQYF,TGTGCCAGCAGCTTGGTAGCGGGGGGCGGCACAGATACGCAGTATTTT
TRBD1,TRBJ1-6,TRBV28,NA,CASRGTENSPLHF,TGTGCCAGCAGGGGGACAGAGAATTCACCCCTCCACTTT
NA,TRBJ1-2,TRBV7-2,NA,CASSPAFLEYRYTF,TGTGCCAGCAGCCCAGCGTTTCTGGAGTATCGCTACACCTTC
NA,TRBJ1-6,TRBV5-1,NA,CASSPLGADSPLHF,TGCGCCAGCAGCCCCTTGGGGGCGGATTCACCCCTCCACTTT
NA,TRBJ1-2,TRBV6-5,NA,CASSYGGDYGYTF,TGTGCCAGCAGTTACGGAGGGGACTATGGCTACACCTTC
NA,TRBJ1-5,TRBV20-1,NA,CSAQTGDNQPQHF,TGCAGTGCGCAGACGGGGGACAATCAGCCCCAGCATTTT
NA,TRBJ2-7,TRBV9,NA,CASSVVAAGVQYF,TGTGCCAGCAGCGTAGTAGCCGCCGGCGTGCAGTACTTC
NA,TRBJ2-2,TRBV19,NA,CASSIVVGNTGELFF,TGTGCCAGTAGTATTGTCGTCGGAAACACCGGGGAGCTGTTTTTT
NA,TRBJ2-2,TRBV18,NA,CASSLQGSGELFF,TGTGCCAGCTCACTACAGGGATCCGGGGAGCTGTTTTTT
TRBD2,TRBJ2-5,TRBV20-1,once,CSVRLAGGIRETQYF,TGCAGTGTTAGACTAGCGGGGGGCATCCGGGAGACCCAGTACTTC
TRBD2,TRBJ2-5,TRBV7-8,once,CASSPGGLAGGPPYF,TGTGCCAGCAGCCCCGGGGGACTAGCGGGGGGACCACCGTACTTC
NA,TRBJ1-2,TRBV30,NA,CAWAFSNYGYTF,TGTGCCTGGGCCTTTTCGAACTATGGCTACACCTTC
NA,TRBJ1-6,TRBV3-1,few,CASSLEQEAYNSPLHF,TGTGCCAGCAGCCTAGAACAGGAGGCCTATAATTCACCCCTCCACTTT
NA,TRBJ2-6,TRBV6-2/TRBV6-3,NA,CASRSRLGNSGANVLTF,TGTGCCAGCAGATCCCGTTTGGGGAACTCTGGGGCCAACGTCCTGACTTTC
NA,TRBJ1-2,TRBV20-1,NA,CSARVAPGLRGYTF,TGCAGTGCTAGAGTGGCGCCAGGATTGAGGGGCTACACCTTC
TRBD1,TRBJ1-6,TRBV7-9,NA,CASSSARQGRNSPLHF,TGTGCCAGCAGCTCCGCAAGACAGGGTCGTAATTCACCCCTCCACTTT
TRBD1,TRBJ1-1,TRBV29-1,NA,CSVEEGTGVNTEAFF,TGCAGCGTTGAAGAGGGGACAGGGGTGAACACTGAAGCTTTCTTT
NA,TRBJ1-1,TRBV28,NA,CASLGLLGNTEAFF,TGTGCCAGCCTAGGGTTATTGGGGAACACTGAAGCTTTCTTT
NA,TRBJ2-2,TRBV7-9,NA,CASSPATGELFF,TGTGCCAGCAGCCCCGCAACCGGGGAGCTGTTTTTT